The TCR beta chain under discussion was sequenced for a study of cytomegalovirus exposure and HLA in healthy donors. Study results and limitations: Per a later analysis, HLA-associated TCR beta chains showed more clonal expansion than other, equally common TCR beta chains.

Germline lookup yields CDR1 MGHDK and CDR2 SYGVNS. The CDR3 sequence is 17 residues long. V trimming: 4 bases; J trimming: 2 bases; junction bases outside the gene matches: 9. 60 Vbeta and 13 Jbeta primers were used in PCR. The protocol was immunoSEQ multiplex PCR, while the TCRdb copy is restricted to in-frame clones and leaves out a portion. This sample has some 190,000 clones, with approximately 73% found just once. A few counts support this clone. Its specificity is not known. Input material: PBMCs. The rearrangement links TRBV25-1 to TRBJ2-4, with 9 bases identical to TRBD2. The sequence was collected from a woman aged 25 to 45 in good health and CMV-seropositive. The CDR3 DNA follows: TGTGCCAGCAGTGGATCCCCGGCGGGGGGGTCCAAAAACATTCAGTACTTC. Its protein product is CASSGSPAGGSKNIQYF.